The T cell receptor beta chain under discussion was sequenced for a study of blood T cell repertoires in COVID-19. About the research overall: The United States, Italy and Spain provided the acute and convalescent COVID-19 samples. The analysed material was cDNA or gDNA that came from T cells, B-cell-depleted T cells, or PBMCs.

This clone was counted between two and nine times. The data were produced by immunoSEQ multiplex PCR, yet TCRdb's version contains in-frame clones alone and is incomplete. The data hold over 30,000 clones, with 81% observed a single time. Germline loops: CDR1 SGHTA, CDR2 FQGNSA. V dropped 2 bases and J dropped 1 base, with 8 bases sitting between them. This CDR3 is built from 14 residues. Material: peripheral blood. The V gene is TRBV7-2, the J gene TRBJ2-5; D not certain. This clonotype originated in a man at least 80 years old with active or convalescent COVID-19. The CDR3 bases are TGTGCCAGCAGCTTATTTGCGGCCCAAGAGACCCAGTACTTC. It codes for CASSLFAAQETQYF.